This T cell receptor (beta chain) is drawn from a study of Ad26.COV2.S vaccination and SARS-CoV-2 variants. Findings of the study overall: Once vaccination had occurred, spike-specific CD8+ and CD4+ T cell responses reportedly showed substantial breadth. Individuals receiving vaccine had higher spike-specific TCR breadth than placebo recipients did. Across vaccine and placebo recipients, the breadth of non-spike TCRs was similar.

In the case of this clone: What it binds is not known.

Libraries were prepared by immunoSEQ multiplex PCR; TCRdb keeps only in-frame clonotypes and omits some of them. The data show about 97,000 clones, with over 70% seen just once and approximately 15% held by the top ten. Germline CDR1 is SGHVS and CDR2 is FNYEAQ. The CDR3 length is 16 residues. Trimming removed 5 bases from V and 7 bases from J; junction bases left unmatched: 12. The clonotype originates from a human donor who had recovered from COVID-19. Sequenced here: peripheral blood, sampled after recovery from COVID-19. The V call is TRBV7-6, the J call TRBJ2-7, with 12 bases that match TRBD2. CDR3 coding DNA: TGTGCCAGCAGCCCATCTACGGGACTAGCGGGTTTAGAGCAGTACTTC. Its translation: CASSPSTGLAGLEQYF.